Each of the 27 T cell receptor beta chains below was sequenced from the same sample in a study (TCRdb year 2016). The method was RT-PCR. The data were produced on an Illumina MiSeq. The raw public data were reprocessed by TCRdb itself: fastp quality trimming at Q25, MiXCR clonotype calling, in-frame beta chains only. Rows are unified per CDR3 protein, each entry keeping the most common DNA and genes. Present in this sample are 550,000 to 750,000 distinct CDR3 sequences, 14% of which were seen just once. The ten largest clonotypes hold roughly 4% of the sample. The sample was memory CD4+ T cells from blood. The receptors shown here come from a female donor in good health, serving as a healthy control.

The chain carries TRBV28 and TRBJ2-1; 10 nucleotides line up with TRBD1. CDR1 is MDHEN and CDR2 is SYDVKM in the germline V gene. The CDR3 sequence is 16 residues long. The junction had 11 bases not matched to a gene; V was cut back by 6 bases and J by 6 bases. The CDR3 region is CASSYLKGQGSNEQFF. The CDR3 coding sequence is TGTGCCAGCAGCTACCTTAAGGGACAGGGGAGCAATGAGCAGTTCTTC. Full variable domain (missing parts from reference TRBV28 and TRBJ2-1): DVKVTQSSRYLVKRTGEKVFLECVQDMDHENMFWYRQDPGLGLRLIYFSYDVKMKEKGDIPEGYSVSREKKERFSLILESASTNQTSMYLCASSYLKGQGSNEQFFGPGTRLTVL.

This clonotype was recorded a few times. This sequence joins TRBV12-3 or TRBV12-4 and TRBJ2-2, with 8 bases fitting TRBD1. CDR3 size: 17 residues. The junction had 12 bases not matched to a gene; V was cut back by 3 bases and J by 6 bases. The CDR3 sequence is CASSFRLGKQGAGELFF. The CDR3 DNA sequence: TGTGCCAGCAGTTTTCGTCTCGGCAAACAGGGGGCCGGGGAGCTGTTTTTT.

This clonotype was counted between two and nine times. In DNA form, the CDR3 reads TGCAGTGCTAGAGACCCTAGTGGTACGGAGCAGTACTTC. It is translated as CSARDPSGTEQYF. V and J are TRBV20-1 and TRBJ2-7, with unresolved D. V shed 0 bases and J shed 7 bases, with 13 bases lying between them. This CDR3 spans 13 amino acids. Per germline, CDR1 DFQATT and CDR2 SNEGSKA (reference sequence).

This clonotype was seen repeatedly, ten times or more. V and J are TRBV4-3 and TRBJ2-5; 7 bases align to TRBD2. CDR3 length equals 15 residues. Germline V gene lookup returns CDR1 LGHNA and CDR2 YSLEER. The V segment lost 4 bases and the J segment 4 bases; nucleotides outside the gene matches: 9. The CDR3 loop is CASSPRPGGGETQYF. CDR3 sequence (DNA): TGCGCCAGCAGCCCCCGACCGGGGGGAGGAGAGACCCAGTACTTC.

This clonotype appeared a few times. J is TRBJ2-2 and V is TRBV20-1, with a possible D match to TRBD1 (6 bases). In germline, CDR1 is DFQATT, CDR2 SNEGSKA (reference sequence). The CDR3 length is 15 residues. V lost 0 bases and J lost 6, with 14 bases in between. The CDR3 sequence: CSARDERQEAGELFF. CDR3 DNA: TGCAGTGCTAGAGATGAACGACAGGAGGCCGGGGAGCTGTTTTTT.

The rearrangement joins TRBV7-9 to TRBJ1-2; D remains ambiguous. This CDR3 contains 11 residues. Trimming removed 4 bases from V and 14 bases from J, with 14 bases in between. Germline lookup yields CDR1 SEHNR and CDR2 FQNEAQ (reference sequence). The CDR3 spells CASSSGRSKTF. In nucleotides, the CDR3 is TGTGCCAGCAGCTCTGGACGGTCTAAAACCTTC.

In its sample, this clonotype was seen a few times. The chain is built from TRBV18 and TRBJ2-1; D gene ambiguous. The length of the CDR3 is 16 residues. Germline CDR1 and CDR2: KGHSH and LQKENI. Between the trimmed V and J ends, which lost 3 bases and 0 bases, there was a span of 12 bases. CDR3 in DNA: TGTGCCAGCTCACCTCCGCTTTTGAGCTCCTACAATGAGCAGTTCTTC. Translated, it gives CASSPPLLSSYNEQFF.

This clonotype occurred a few times. The chain recombines TRBV16 with TRBJ2-1, with TRBD1 matching over 10 bases. J gave up 5 bases and V 6 bases, and 10 bases lay outside the gene matches. Germline values: CDR1 KGHSY, CDR2 FQNENV. The length of the CDR3 is 16 residues. In DNA form, the CDR3 reads TGTGCCAGCAGTCTCCCCTGGGACAGGGGACACAATGAGCAGTTCTTC. It codes for CASSLPWDRGHNEQFF.

The sample holds many counts of this clonotype. The V and J genes are TRBV10-3 and TRBJ1-5; 8 bases fit TRBD1. The trim removed 4 bases at V and 4 bases at J, leaving 0 bases unmatched. Germline V gene data show CDR1 as ENHRY and CDR2 as SYGVKD. The CDR3 length is 13 residues. The CDR3: CAISGTGNQPQHF. CDR3 coding DNA: TGTGCCATCAGTGGGACAGGGAATCAGCCCCAGCATTTT.

This chain links TRBV5-4 with TRBJ2-3, with TRBD2 matching over 12 bases. Trimming took 1 base from V and 4 from J; bases not matched to a gene: 4. This CDR3 comprises 16 residues. The germline V gene has CDR1 SGHNT and CDR2 YYREEE (reference sequence). CDR3 in amino acids: CASSLSASGGADTQYF. The CDR3 coding sequence is TGTGCCAGCAGCTTGTCGGCTAGCGGGGGGGCAGATACGCAGTATTTT.

The table lists this clonotype with a few counts. The junction and the germline gene differ at one end; a read error may be behind it. J is TRBJ1-1 and V is TRBV4-3; TRBD1 agrees at 7 bases. Germline CDR1 and CDR2: LGHNA and YSLEER. The CDR3 covers 13 residues. CDR3 sequence reads: CASSQPQGGEASF. The CDR3 nucleotides read TGCGCCAGCAGCCAACCTCAGGGGGGGGAAGCTTCCTTT.

The chain carries TRBV30 and TRBJ2-3; D unresolved. With 0 bases removed from V and 1 base from J, the gap between germline ends came to 17 bases. This CDR3 has 17 residues. Germline V CDR1 and CDR2: GTSNPN, SVGIG (reference sequence). The CDR3 is CAWSVEFGWSRTDTQYF. The CDR3 coding sequence is TGTGCCTGGAGTGTGGAATTCGGTTGGTCACGCACAGATACGCAGTATTTT.

This clonotype was observed a handful of times. The CDR3 loop reads CASSQTTGQPQHF. CDR3 nucleotide sequence: TGTGCCAGCAGTCAGACAACGGGGCAGCCCCAGCATTTT. V and J are TRBV2 and TRBJ1-5; no clear D gene. The length of the CDR3 is 13 residues. CDR1 and CDR2 from the germline V gene are SNHLY and FYNNEI. Trimming removed 5 bases from V and 7 bases from J, with 12 bases in between. Complete variable domain (other parts from reference TRBV2 and TRBJ1-5): EPEVTQTPSHQVTQMGQEVILRCVPISNHLYFYWYRQILGQKVEFLVSFYNNEISEKSEIFDDQFSVERPDGSNFTLKIRSTKLEDSAMYFCASSQTTGQPQHFGDGTRLSIL.

The chain joins TRBV6-5 to TRBJ2-1, with 7 nucleotides matching TRBD1. The CDR3 runs 12 residues. V trimming: 4 bases; J trimming: 8 bases; junction bases outside the gene matches: 2. Germline lookup yields CDR1 MNHEY and CDR2 SVGAGI. The CDR3 region is CASSSTGYEQFF. The CDR3 coding sequence is TGTGCCAGCAGTTCGACAGGGTATGAGCAGTTCTTC.

The genes are TRBV6-5 and TRBJ2-7, with TRBD1 matching 7 bases. From germline, CDR1 is MNHEY and CDR2 SVGAGI. J was trimmed by 1 base and V by 6 bases; bases with no gene match: 9. The CDR3 totals 15 residues. The CDR3 sequence is CASSLSLGQSYEQYF. The CDR3 DNA reads TGTGCCAGCAGCCTCTCCCTGGGACAGTCCTACGAGCAGTACTTC.

This clonotype has a count of ten or more. V usage is TRBV5-1 and J usage is TRBJ2-1, with a possible D match to TRBD1 (6 bases). Trimming took off 0 bases at V and 6 bases at J, with 16 bases between the two ends. Looked up from germline, CDR1 is SGHRS and CDR2 is YFSETQ. This CDR3 spans 16 amino acids. CDR3 sequence (DNA): TGCGCCAGCAGCTTGGCCGTCGCAGGGGTGGGCAATGAGCAGTTCTTC. Protein product: CASSLAVAGVGNEQFF.

The V gene is TRBV20-1, the J gene TRBJ2-7; D gene uncertain. CDR1 and CDR2 (germline): DFQATT, SNEGSKA (reference sequence). Between the trimmed V and J ends, which lost 0 bases and 9 bases, there was a span of 3 bases. This CDR3 is 9 amino acids long. CDR3 nucleotides: TGCAGTGCTAGAGATCGGCAGTACTTC. This encodes CSARDRQYF.

V gene TRBV5-1 combines with J gene TRBJ2-2; TRBD2 matches at 7 bases. The J segment lost 6 bases and the V segment lost 4 bases, leaving 3 bases of the junction unmatched. The CDR3 has 13 residues. From germline, CDR1 is SGHRS and CDR2 YFSETQ. The CDR3 sequence: CASSAGEAGELFF. For the CDR3, the DNA is TGCGCCAGCAGCGCGGGAGAGGCCGGGGAGCTGTTTTTT.

This clonotype has more than one count but fewer than ten. The chain couples TRBV20-1 to TRBJ2-7, with D possibly TRBD1 on 7 matching bases. V gave up 0 bases and J gave up 2 bases, with 17 bases separating them. From germline, CDR1 is DFQATT and CDR2 SNEGSKA (reference sequence). The CDR3 runs 16 residues. In nucleotides, the CDR3 is TGCAGTGCTAGAGACCCCAGGGGGGCTCGCACCTACGAGCAGTACTTC. As protein: CSARDPRGARTYEQYF.

This clonotype was recorded a few times. This chain links TRBV7-9 with TRBJ2-7; D is unclear. Germline CDR1 SEHNR, CDR2 FQNEAQ (reference sequence). The CDR3 has 15 amino acids. The germline V and J ends were trimmed by 2 bases and 5 bases, with 16 bases remaining between them. The CDR3 protein is CASSLTRTAPDEQYF. The DNA for the CDR3 is TGTGCCAGCAGCTTAACAAGGACCGCTCCGGACGAGCAGTACTTC.

This clonotype was detected only a few times. The chain joins TRBV29-1 to TRBJ1-4; D call uncertain. The CDR3 has 15 residues. The V and J ends lost 5 bases and 0 bases respectively, with 13 bases between them. Looked up from germline, CDR1 is SQVTM and CDR2 is ANQGSEA. The CDR3 reads CSVPTDGATNEKLFF. In DNA, the CDR3 is TGCAGCGTTCCTACGGACGGTGCAACTAATGAAAAACTGTTTTTT.

This clonotype was picked up many times. This chain links TRBV4-3 with TRBJ2-3; the match to TRBD2 covers 8 bases. Trimming took 1 base from V and 3 from J; bases not matched to a gene: 9. Per the germline V gene, CDR1 is LGHNA and CDR2 is YSLEER. This CDR3 is built from 17 residues. The CDR3 DNA reads as TGCGCCAGCAGCCAAGGTCGGGGGGGGGCCCGAACAGATACGCAGTATTTT. It specifies CASSQGRGGARTDTQYF.

The V gene is TRBV5-1, the J gene TRBJ2-3, with D hard to call. Looked up from germline, CDR1 is SGHRS and CDR2 is YFSETQ. The V gene lost 3 bases and the J gene lost 6 bases, with 11 bases spanning the gap. The CDR3 runs 13 residues. The CDR3 coding sequence is TGCGCCAGCAGCTCGGTACTTGGGGATACGCAGTATTTT. This encodes CASSSVLGDTQYF.

This clonotype was observed a few times. The rearrangement links TRBV28 to TRBJ1-3; D unresolved. CDR1 and CDR2 from the germline V gene are MDHEN and SYDVKM. Trimming stripped 8 bases from V and 0 bases from J, with 8 bases between. The CDR3 runs to 13 residues. The CDR3 sequence: CASGGLSGNTIYF. The CDR3 DNA follows: TGTGCCAGCGGCGGACTCTCTGGAAACACCATATATTTT.

This clonotype came up a few times. J is TRBJ2-7 and V is TRBV5-1; TRBD2 might be the D (6 bases). Germline V gene lookup returns CDR1 SGHRS and CDR2 YFSETQ. The ends were cut back, 4 bases at V and 3 bases at J, with 14 bases in the middle. The CDR3 has 14 residues. CDR3 loop: CASSLVDSGYEQYF. The CDR3 DNA sequence: TGCGCCAGCAGCCTTGTGGATAGCGGCTACGAGCAGTACTTC.

The rearrangement joins TRBV5-1 to TRBJ1-1; 10 nucleotides agree with TRBD1. The CDR3 has 14 amino acids. After removal of 4 bases from V and 4 bases from J, the junction contained 4 bases not matched to a gene. Germline V lookup: CDR1 SGHRS, CDR2 YFSETQ. CDR3 region: CASSNRTGGTEAFF. The CDR3 DNA reads as TGCGCCAGCAGCAACCGGACAGGGGGCACTGAAGCTTTCTTT.

The V gene is TRBV15, the J gene TRBJ2-5; D is undetermined. Germline values: CDR1 LNHNV, CDR2 YYDKDF (reference sequence). The CDR3 covers 13 residues. V was trimmed by 5 bases and J by 0 bases, leaving 7 bases between them. The CDR3 spells CATSRTYQETQYF. CDR3 DNA: TGTGCCACCAGCCGGACGTACCAAGAGACCCAGTACTTC.